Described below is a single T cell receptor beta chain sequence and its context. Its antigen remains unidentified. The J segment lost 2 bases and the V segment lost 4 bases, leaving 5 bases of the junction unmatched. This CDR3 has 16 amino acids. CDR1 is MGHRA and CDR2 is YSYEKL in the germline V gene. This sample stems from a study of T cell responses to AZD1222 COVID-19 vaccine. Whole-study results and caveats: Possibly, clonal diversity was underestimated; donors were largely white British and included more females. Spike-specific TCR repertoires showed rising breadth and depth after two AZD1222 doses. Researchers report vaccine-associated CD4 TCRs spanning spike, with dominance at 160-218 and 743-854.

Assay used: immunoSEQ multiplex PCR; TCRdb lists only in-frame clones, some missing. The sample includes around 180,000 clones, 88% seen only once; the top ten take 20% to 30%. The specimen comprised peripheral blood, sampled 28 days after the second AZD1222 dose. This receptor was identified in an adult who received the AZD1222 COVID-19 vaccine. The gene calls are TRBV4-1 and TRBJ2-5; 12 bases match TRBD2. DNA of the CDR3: TGCGCCAGCAGCCTCACTAGCGGGAGGCCACAAGAGACCCAGTACTTC. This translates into CASSLTSGRPQETQYF.